This T cell receptor (beta chain) is drawn from a study of cytomegalovirus exposure and HLA in healthy donors. The PCR had 60 Vbeta and 13 Jbeta primers. The method was immunoSEQ multiplex PCR; TCRdb's version includes in-frame clones alone and lacks a portion of them. The data contain roughly 180,000 clones, 84% of them singletons. This sequence originates from a boy younger than 18 in good health and CMV-seronegative. Sequenced sample: PBMCs.

CDR3 residues: CASTRGPGANVLTF. In DNA form, the CDR3 reads TGTGCCAGTACGAGGGGGCCTGGGGCCAACGTCCTGACTTTC. This rearrangement joins TRBV6-1 to TRBJ2-6; 7 bases line up with TRBD1. Unmatched junction bases numbered 4, after V lost 9 bases and J lost 2 bases. Germline V gene lookup returns CDR1 MNHNS and CDR2 SASEGT. This CDR3 region has 14 residues.